This is a list of T cell receptor beta chains from one sample in a study of control samples from healthy donors and cancer patients. Profiling relied on immunoSEQ multiplex PCR, and the TCRdb table lists in-frame clones only, not all of them. The sample comprises 100,000 to 120,000 clones, 83% of which are singletons, and approximately 13% rests with the top ten. The specimen sequenced was blood. The receptors come from a woman aged 45-60 years in good health. The CDR3 runs from the conserved cysteine through the conserved F or W. Fields, in order: clone size, J gene, V gene, D gene, CDR3 protein, CDR3 DNA. The D gene is left open where the match is weak. Not every row has a clone size; where given, it reads once, few, many or a size class.

clone_size: few
j_call: TRBJ2-7
v_call: TRBV28
d_call: .
cdr3_aa: CASKIDSSYEQYF
cdr3_nt: TGTGCCAGCAAGATTGACAGCTCCTACGAGCAGTACTTC

clone_size: .
j_call: TRBJ2-3
v_call: TRBV19
d_call: TRBD1
cdr3_aa: CASSMGQGRTDTQYF
cdr3_nt: TGTGCCAGTAGTATGGGACAGGGCCGCACAGATACGCAGTATTTT

clone_size: .
j_call: TRBJ2-1
v_call: TRBV11-2
d_call: TRBD2
cdr3_aa: CASGASGGINEQFF
cdr3_nt: TGTGCCAGTGGGGCTAGCGGGGGTATAAATGAGCAGTTCTTC

clone_size: .
j_call: TRBJ1-5
v_call: TRBV6-2/TRBV6-3
d_call: .
cdr3_aa: CASSYRQSYNQPQHF
cdr3_nt: TGTGCCAGCAGTTACCGGCAGAGCTACAATCAGCCCCAGCATTTT

clone_size: .
j_call: TRBJ1-4
v_call: TRBV18
d_call: .
cdr3_aa: CASSPAVNEKLFF
cdr3_nt: TGTGCCAGCTCACCGGCGGTTAATGAAAAACTGTTTTTT

clone_size: .
j_call: TRBJ2-3
v_call: TRBV2
d_call: TRBD2
cdr3_aa: CASSSWREAGDTQYF
cdr3_nt: TGTGCCAGCAGCTCCTGGCGGGAGGCGGGAGATACGCAGTATTTT

clone_size: .
j_call: TRBJ1-5
v_call: TRBV6-2/TRBV6-3
d_call: TRBD1
cdr3_aa: CASSSSVGTGGGQPQHF
cdr3_nt: TGTGCCAGCAGTTCCTCCGTAGGGACAGGGGGGGGACAGCCCCAGCATTTT

clone_size: .
j_call: TRBJ1-4
v_call: TRBV18
d_call: TRBD1
cdr3_aa: CASSPPVRARQGDEKLFF
cdr3_nt: TGTGCCAGCTCACCCCCGGTCCGCGCGAGGCAGGGGGATGAAAAACTGTTTTTT

clone_size: .
j_call: TRBJ2-3
v_call: TRBV5-1
d_call: .
cdr3_aa: CASSLLASTDTQYF
cdr3_nt: TGCGCCAGCAGCCTCCTCGCCAGCACAGATACGCAGTATTTT

clone_size: .
j_call: TRBJ2-3
v_call: TRBV5-8
d_call: .
cdr3_aa: CASSYKGHGPDTQYF
cdr3_nt: TGTGCCAGCAGCTATAAAGGACATGGTCCAGATACGCAGTATTTT

clone_size: .
j_call: TRBJ1-2
v_call: TRBV7-9
d_call: .
cdr3_aa: CASSLRGTTGYTF
cdr3_nt: TGTGCCAGCAGCTTACGAGGGACCACGGGCTACACCTTC

clone_size: few
j_call: TRBJ1-1
v_call: TRBV6-4
d_call: .
cdr3_aa: CASSRTGNTEAFF
cdr3_nt: TGTGCCAGCAGTCGGACGGGGAACACTGAAGCTTTCTTT

clone_size: .
j_call: TRBJ1-5
v_call: TRBV28
d_call: .
cdr3_aa: CASSLRFNSNQPQHF
cdr3_nt: TGTGCCAGCAGTTTGCGATTTAATAGCAATCAGCCCCAGCATTTT

clone_size: .
j_call: TRBJ1-4
v_call: TRBV21-1
d_call: .
cdr3_aa: CASSKDGLRSSTNEKLFF
cdr3_nt: TGTGCCAGCAGCAAAGACGGTTTAAGGAGTTCAACTAATGAAAAACTGTTTTTT

clone_size: .
j_call: TRBJ1-3
v_call: TRBV9
d_call: .
cdr3_aa: CASSVGVSGNTIYF
cdr3_nt: TGTGCCAGCAGCGTCGGAGTATCCGGAAACACCATATATTTT

clone_size: .
j_call: TRBJ1-1
v_call: TRBV7-9
d_call: .
cdr3_aa: CASSYTGANTEAFF
cdr3_nt: TGTGCCAGCAGCTACACAGGAGCGAACACTGAAGCTTTCTTT

clone_size: .
j_call: TRBJ1-5
v_call: TRBV6-4
d_call: .
cdr3_aa: CASSDTPDQPQHF
cdr3_nt: TGTGCCAGCAGTGACACCCCAGATCAGCCCCAGCATTTT

clone_size: .
j_call: TRBJ1-2
v_call: TRBV29-1
d_call: .
cdr3_aa: CSVEGGWLGYGYTF
cdr3_nt: TGCAGCGTTGAAGGGGGGTGGCTGGGCTATGGCTACACCTTC

clone_size: .
j_call: TRBJ2-1
v_call: TRBV11-3
d_call: .
cdr3_aa: CASSVRGYGKLYNEQFF
cdr3_nt: TGTGCCAGCAGCGTACGGGGGTACGGCAAACTCTACAATGAGCAGTTCTTC

clone_size: .
j_call: TRBJ2-1
v_call: TRBV5-1
d_call: TRBD2
cdr3_aa: CASSSSSGEANEQFF
cdr3_nt: TGCGCCAGCAGCTCCTCTAGCGGGGAGGCCAATGAGCAGTTCTTC

clone_size: once
j_call: TRBJ1-5
v_call: TRBV6-2/TRBV6-3
d_call: .
cdr3_aa: CASSYNSLNQPQHF
cdr3_nt: TGTGCCAGCAGTTACAACAGCCTCAATCAGCCCCAGCATTTT

clone_size: .
j_call: TRBJ2-7
v_call: TRBV24-1
d_call: .
cdr3_aa: CATSDSFRDEQYF
cdr3_nt: TGTGCCACCAGTGATTCTTTCAGGGACGAGCAGTACTTC

clone_size: .
j_call: TRBJ1-1
v_call: TRBV4-3
d_call: .
cdr3_aa: CASSQDGDVNTEAFF
cdr3_nt: TGCGCCAGCAGCCAAGATGGGGATGTGAACACTGAAGCTTTCTTT

clone_size: many
j_call: TRBJ2-5
v_call: TRBV7-9
d_call: TRBD2
cdr3_aa: CASSETSGGSETQYF
cdr3_nt: TGTGCCAGCAGCGAGACTAGCGGGGGGTCGGAGACCCAGTACTTC

clone_size: .
j_call: TRBJ1-1
v_call: TRBV2
d_call: .
cdr3_aa: CASYPYLDTEAFF
cdr3_nt: TGTGCCAGCTATCCTTATCTCGACACTGAAGCTTTCTTT

clone_size: .
j_call: TRBJ2-2
v_call: TRBV7-3
d_call: TRBD2
cdr3_aa: CASSLASGATGELFF
cdr3_nt: TGTGCCAGCAGCTTAGCCAGCGGGGCTACCGGGGAGCTGTTTTTT

clone_size: .
j_call: TRBJ2-5
v_call: TRBV5-1
d_call: .
cdr3_aa: CASSLATGTRQETQYF
cdr3_nt: TGCGCCAGCAGCTTGGCGACGGGAACTCGTCAAGAGACCCAGTACTTC

clone_size: .
j_call: TRBJ2-1
v_call: TRBV5-1
d_call: .
cdr3_aa: CASTPAGVGNNEQFF
cdr3_nt: TGCGCCAGCACCCCGGCCGGCGTCGGAAACAATGAGCAGTTCTTC

clone_size: .
j_call: TRBJ2-3
v_call: TRBV28
d_call: .
cdr3_aa: CASSSRTDTQYF
cdr3_nt: TGTGCCAGCAGTTCCCGCACAGATACGCAGTATTTT

clone_size: .
j_call: TRBJ1-1
v_call: TRBV11-2
d_call: .
cdr3_aa: CASSSQAGTEAFF
cdr3_nt: TGTGCCAGCAGCTCCCAGGCTGGCACTGAAGCTTTCTTT

clone_size: .
j_call: TRBJ1-2
v_call: TRBV6-5
d_call: .
cdr3_aa: CASRGEQPLSYGYTF
cdr3_nt: TGTGCCAGCAGGGGTGAGCAGCCTTTGTCCTATGGCTACACCTTC

clone_size: .
j_call: TRBJ1-1
v_call: TRBV6-6
d_call: .
cdr3_aa: CASSYLVGEAFF
cdr3_nt: TGTGCCAGCAGTTACCTGGTAGGGGAAGCTTTCTTT

clone_size: .
j_call: TRBJ2-5
v_call: TRBV6-2/TRBV6-3
d_call: TRBD1
cdr3_aa: CASSRRTGGRQETQYF
cdr3_nt: TGTGCCAGCAGTAGGAGGACAGGGGGGCGCCAAGAGACCCAGTACTTC

clone_size: .
j_call: TRBJ2-3
v_call: TRBV5-1
d_call: .
cdr3_aa: CASSLEGRGRTDTQYF
cdr3_nt: TGCGCCAGCAGCTTGGAAGGTCGCGGGCGCACAGATACGCAGTATTTT

clone_size: .
j_call: TRBJ1-5
v_call: TRBV6-6
d_call: .
cdr3_aa: CASTGTDSNQPQHF
cdr3_nt: TGTGCCAGCACCGGGACGGATAGCAATCAGCCCCAGCATTTT

clone_size: few
j_call: TRBJ2-3
v_call: TRBV11-3
d_call: .
cdr3_aa: CASSERGSFSTDTQYF
cdr3_nt: TGTGCCAGCAGCGAAAGGGGGAGTTTTAGCACAGATACGCAGTATTTT

clone_size: .
j_call: TRBJ2-2
v_call: TRBV30
d_call: .
cdr3_aa: CAWSKWGNTGELFF
cdr3_nt: TGTGCCTGGAGTAAATGGGGTAACACCGGGGAGCTGTTTTTT

clone_size: .
j_call: TRBJ1-1
v_call: TRBV6-5
d_call: .
cdr3_aa: CASNRQTNTEAFF
cdr3_nt: TGTGCCAGCAACAGACAGACGAACACTGAAGCTTTCTTT

clone_size: .
j_call: TRBJ2-3
v_call: TRBV6-6
d_call: TRBD1
cdr3_aa: CASSYGDRDTDTQYF
cdr3_nt: TGTGCCAGCAGTTATGGGGACAGGGACACAGATACGCAGTATTTT

clone_size: .
j_call: TRBJ1-3
v_call: TRBV7-2
d_call: TRBD1
cdr3_aa: CASSGTGSSGNTIYF
cdr3_nt: TGTGCCAGCAGCGGGACAGGAAGCTCTGGAAACACCATATATTTT

clone_size: .
j_call: TRBJ1-1
v_call: TRBV20-1
d_call: .
cdr3_aa: CSASGPGKGIEAFF
cdr3_nt: TGCAGTGCTAGTGGTCCAGGGAAAGGAATTGAAGCTTTCTTT

clone_size: .
j_call: TRBJ2-1
v_call: TRBV5-1
d_call: TRBD2
cdr3_aa: CASSPTGTSEYNEQFF
cdr3_nt: TGCGCCAGCAGCCCCACCGGGACTAGCGAGTACAATGAGCAGTTCTTC

clone_size: few
j_call: TRBJ1-5
v_call: TRBV27
d_call: .
cdr3_aa: CASSKLQDQPQHF
cdr3_nt: TGTGCCAGCAGTAAACTCCAGGATCAGCCCCAGCATTTT

clone_size: few
j_call: TRBJ2-2
v_call: TRBV16
d_call: TRBD2
cdr3_aa: CASSRGLAGNTGELFF
cdr3_nt: TGTGCCAGCAGCCGAGGACTAGCGGGAAACACCGGGGAGCTGTTTTTT

clone_size: few
j_call: TRBJ2-2
v_call: TRBV11-2
d_call: TRBD2
cdr3_aa: CASSLGLAGRGGELFF
cdr3_nt: TGTGCCAGCAGCCTTGGGTTAGCGGGCCGGGGCGGGGAGCTGTTTTTT

clone_size: once
j_call: TRBJ2-2
v_call: TRBV7-2
d_call: .
cdr3_aa: CASSLRTRQKELFF
cdr3_nt: TGTGCCAGCAGCTTAAGAACTAGGCAAAAGGAGCTGTTTTTT